The 3 T cell receptor beta chains listed next were all sequenced from one sample in a study of regulatory T cells in long-lasting Graves disease. Documented time point: newly diagnosed GD, antithyroid drugs for less than 3 months. With RNA extracted from PBMCs as input, the TCR library was made. The TCR beta library used iRepertoire HTBI primers with Arm-PCR amplification of CDR3. MiXCR was run by TCRdb on the multiplex PCR reads, yielding one entry per CDR3 protein. This sample has 300,000 to 400,000 distinct CDR3 sequences, with around 15% found just once. This sample also appeared in a second study, on T cells in Graves' hyperthyroidism and ophthalmopathy.

The source was peripheral blood mononuclear cells (PBMCs), collected at new diagnosis, from a patient treated with antithyroid drugs. These receptors came from a man aged 35 to 55 with Graves disease.

This clonotype appeared many times. This chain connects TRBV28 to TRBJ2-6, with 9 bases lining up with TRBD2. Per germline, CDR1 MDHEN and CDR2 SYDVKM. The CDR3 loop spans 19 amino acids. With 4 bases clipped from V and 4 bases from J, the junction kept 14 bases outside the gene matches. The CDR3 nucleotides read TGTGCCAGCAGTTACCCTTACATGAGCGGGGGGTCGGGGGCCAACGTCCTGACTTTC. Amino acids: CASSYPYMSGGSGANVLTF. The variable domain in full, with the rest retrieved from reference TRBV28 and TRBJ2-6, is DVKVTQSSRYLVKRTGEKVFLECVQDMDHENMFWYRQDPGLGLRLIYFSYDVKMKEKGDIPEGYSVSREKKERFSLILESASTNQTSMYLCASSYPYMSGGSGANVLTFGAGSRLTVL.

In this sample, this clonotype turned up many times. The V gene is TRBV28, the J gene TRBJ2-7, with 10 bases identical to TRBD1. Germline values: CDR1 MDHEN, CDR2 SYDVKM. This CDR3 comprises 15 residues. Trimming took 8 bases from V and 6 from J; bases not matched to a gene: 13. The CDR3 region is CASGAPGQGTVEQYF. CDR3 DNA: TGTGCCAGCGGGGCCCCGGGACAGGGGACGGTCGAGCAGTACTTC.

This clonotype has at least ten counts. The chain is built from TRBV28 and TRBJ1-1; D gene uncertain. Germline V lookup: CDR1 MDHEN, CDR2 SYDVKM. The CDR3 extends over 12 amino acids. V lost 6 bases to trimming and J lost 2 bases, with 7 bases between them. CDR3 DNA sequence: TGTGCCAGCAGCAGAGACAACACTGAAGCTTTCTTT. This codes for CASSRDNTEAFF.